The 28 T cell receptor beta chains below all came from one sample that was sequenced in a study of control samples from healthy donors and cancer patients. The protocol was immunoSEQ multiplex PCR, while the TCRdb copy is restricted to in-frame clones and leaves out a portion. The table shows about 130,000 clones, with about 93% occurring only once. The sequencing sample was made of blood. All receptors derive from a man aged 35-49 years in good health.

The V gene is TRBV7-3, the J gene TRBJ1-6; D uncertain. In germline, CDR1 is SGHTA, CDR2 FQGTGA. The V end was cut by 1 base, the J end by 5 bases, with 12 bases between. This CDR3 region has 16 residues. CDR3 region: CASSLNGGGNNSPLHF. The CDR3 nucleotides are TGTGCCAGCAGCTTAAATGGAGGAGGAAATAATTCACCCCTCCACTTT.

The chain is built from TRBV5-1 and TRBJ2-2; tentative D call: TRBD2 (5 bases). Germline values: CDR1 SGHRS, CDR2 YFSETQ. The CDR3 spans 16 residues. Trimming cost V 1 base and J 2 bases, with 12 bases left between them. CDR3: CASSLTSFRNTGELFF. The CDR3 nucleotides read TGCGCCAGCAGCTTGACTAGTTTCAGAAACACCGGGGAGCTGTTTTTT. The variable domain in full, completed from reference TRBV5-1 and TRBJ2-2, reads KAGVTQTPRYLIKTRGQQVTLSCSPISGHRSVSWYQQTPGQGLQFLFEYFSETQRNKGNFPGRFSGRQFSNSRSEMNVSTLELGDSALYLCASSLTSFRNTGELFFGEGSRLTVL.

V and J are TRBV23-1 and TRBJ1-1, with 12 bases aligning to TRBD1. TRBV23-1 belongs to the ORF category, with a function that is uncertain. V gave up 7 bases and J gave up 4 bases; unmatched junction bases: 16. CDR3 length: 18 residues. The CDR3, as DNA: TGCGCCAGCACCACTGCCGGGACAGGGGGCCCCACCAGCACTGAAGCTTTCTTT. It yields the protein CASTTAGTGGPTSTEAFF.

The J gene is TRBJ2-6, the V gene TRBV27; D is possibly TRBD1 (5 bases). Germline CDR1 MNHEY, CDR2 SMNVEV (reference sequence). This CDR3 comprises 17 residues. V was shortened by 4 bases and J by 0 bases, with 13 bases between the two germline ends. CDR3 amino acids: CASSSRVPISGANVLTF. CDR3 sequence (DNA): TGTGCCAGCAGTTCCAGGGTCCCCATCTCTGGGGCCAACGTCCTGACTTTC.

The V gene is TRBV12-3 or TRBV12-4, the J gene TRBJ1-4; D unclear. With 6 bases removed from V and 8 bases from J, the gap between germline ends came to 13 bases. The CDR3 covers 13 residues. The CDR3 region has the DNA TGTGCCAGCAGCTTCGTCCCGGGAGAAAAACTGTTTTTT. The encoded protein is CASSFVPGEKLFF.

The rearrangement joins TRBV12-3 or TRBV12-4 to TRBJ1-2; D remains ambiguous. The CDR3 spans 12 residues. V shed 3 bases and J shed 8 bases, with 10 bases lying between them. The CDR3 loop is CASSFDSMGYTF. For the CDR3, the DNA is TGTGCCAGCAGTTTCGACTCCATGGGCTACACCTTC.

This chain links TRBV15 with TRBJ1-4, with a tentative D call TRBD1 (6 bases). The ends were cut back, 1 base at V and 6 bases at J, with 9 bases in the middle. Germline CDR1 LNHNV, CDR2 YYDKDF (reference sequence). The CDR3 contains 14 residues. In DNA, the CDR3 is TGTGCCACCAGCAGAGGGGGGGCGGATGAAAAACTGTTTTTT. It encodes CATSRGGADEKLFF.

The rearrangement uses TRBV24-1 and TRBJ2-5, with TRBD2 identical over 7 bases. Germline V gives CDR1 KGHDR, CDR2 SFDVKD. The V and J ends lost 8 bases and 1 base, in that order; junction bases with no gene match: 3. The CDR3 extends over 13 amino acids. CDR3 amino acids: CATIRTSQETQYF. CDR3 nucleotides: TGTGCCACCATCAGGACTAGCCAAGAGACCCAGTACTTC.

The chain is built from TRBV2 and TRBJ1-4, with a weak D call TRBD1 (5 bases). In germline, CDR1 is SNHLY, CDR2 FYNNEI. The CDR3 sequence is 15 residues long. With 4 bases removed from V and 1 base from J, the gap between germline ends came to 10 bases. CDR3 nucleotides: TGTGCCAGCAGTGGACAGATTCAAACTAATGAAAAACTGTTTTTT. It specifies CASSGQIQTNEKLFF.

As regards this clone: A read error may produce the germline difference seen at one junction end. The chain employs TRBV6-5 and TRBJ2-4; TRBD1 matches 8 bases. Per the germline V gene, CDR1 is MNHEY and CDR2 is SVGAGI. The CDR3 is 11 amino acids. In DNA, the CDR3 is TGTGCCAGCAGTCAGACGGGACAGGTCGTTTTC. As protein: CASSQTGQVVF.

The J gene is TRBJ2-7, the V gene TRBV21-1. TRBV21-1 is a pseudogene locus. The CDR3 has 11 residues. The CDR3 loop reads CASSKGRREYF. The CDR3 bases are TGTGCCAGCAGCAAAGGACGGCGAGAGTACTTC.

The rearrangement joins TRBV12-3 or TRBV12-4 to TRBJ2-5, with D unclear. The CDR3 covers 12 residues. V was clipped by 5 bases and J by 4 bases, with 8 bases between them. The CDR3 spells CASSPAGETQYF. CDR3 bases: TGTGCCAGCAGTCCCGCCGGAGAGACCCAGTACTTC.

The chain is built from TRBV5-6 and TRBJ1-1; 9 nucleotides align to TRBD1. Germline loops: CDR1 SGHDT, CDR2 YYEEEE. The ends lost 4 bases at V and 3 bases at J; junction bases unmatched: 10. The CDR3 covers 16 residues. CDR3 sequence (DNA): TGTGCCAGCAGCCGTTTGGACAGGGGTGAGGACACTGAAGCTTTCTTT. It encodes CASSRLDRGEDTEAFF.

The CDR3 DNA follows: TGTGCCACCAGCAGAAATGACTACGAGCAGTACTTC. Its translation: CATSRNDYEQYF. The V call is TRBV15, the J call TRBJ2-7; D not resolved. Germline loops: CDR1 LNHNV, CDR2 YYDKDF (reference sequence). V lost 2 bases to trimming and J lost 3 bases, with 5 bases between them. The CDR3 consists of 12 residues.

The rearrangement links TRBV6-6 to TRBJ1-5, with unresolved D. Trimming shortened V by 0 bases and J by 9 bases, and 15 bases separated the two germline ends. The CDR3 totals 15 residues. Germline loops: CDR1 MNHNY, CDR2 SVGAGI (reference sequence). The CDR3 is CASSYSDSPARPQHF. As DNA, the CDR3 is TGTGCCAGCAGTTACTCGGACTCCCCAGCCCGGCCCCAGCATTTT.

DNA of the CDR3: TGTGCCAGCAGCAAAATGCGGAACACTGAAGCTTTCTTT. Its protein is CASSKMRNTEAFF. V usage is TRBV6-5 and J usage is TRBJ1-1, with no clear D. Trimming took off 6 bases at V and 1 base at J, with 9 bases between the two ends. CDR1 and CDR2 (germline): MNHEY, SVGAGI. The CDR3 loop spans 13 amino acids.

The chain uses TRBV4-2 and TRBJ1-2; 9 bases match TRBD1. This CDR3 is built from 15 residues. The germline V gene has CDR1 LGHNA and CDR2 YNFKEQ. J was trimmed by 7 bases and V by 1 base; bases with no gene match: 7. CDR3 in amino acids: CASSQGGTGNGGYTF. DNA of the CDR3: TGTGCCAGCAGCCAAGGTGGGACAGGGAATGGTGGCTACACCTTC.

V is TRBV5-4 and J is TRBJ2-1; TRBD2 agrees at 8 bases. V was clipped by 0 bases and J by 6 bases; unmatched bases: 2. The CDR3 totals 14 residues. Germline V gene data show CDR1 as SGHNT and CDR2 as YYREEE (reference sequence). The CDR3 loop is CASSLGRGANEQFF. The CDR3 nucleotides read TGTGCCAGCAGCTTGGGGCGGGGGGCCAATGAGCAGTTCTTC.

The chain combines TRBV19 with TRBJ2-2, with D possibly TRBD2 on 7 matching bases. Trimming shortened V by 7 bases and J by 3 bases, and 12 bases separated the two germline ends. The CDR3 totals 14 residues. Germline loops: CDR1 LNHDA, CDR2 SQIVND (reference sequence). CDR3 nucleotide sequence: TGTGCCAGTAAGGGGGGGGCTCACACCGGGGAGCTGTTTTTT. Its translation: CASKGGAHTGELFF.

This chain uses TRBV19 with TRBJ1-5, with D possibly being TRBD1 (6 bases). Trimming removed 6 bases from V and 6 bases from J, with 15 bases in between. The CDR3 is made up of 14 amino acids. The germline CDR1 and CDR2 sequences are LNHDA and SQIVND (reference sequence). The CDR3 spells CASRNGPGAQPQHF. CDR3 coding DNA: TGTGCCAGTAGGAATGGGCCAGGGGCTCAGCCCCAGCATTTT.

This chain links TRBV12-3 or TRBV12-4 with TRBJ1-1; D possibly corresponds to TRBD1 (5 bases). The V end lost 8 bases, the J end lost 3 bases, and 10 bases lay between the germline ends. The CDR3 has 12 amino acids. CDR3 DNA: TGTGCCAGCGGCTCAGGGTACACTGAAGCTTTCTTT. Amino acid sequence: CASGSGYTEAFF.

This chain links TRBV9 with TRBJ1-1; D uncertain. V shed 0 bases and J shed 4 bases, with 7 bases lying between them. Germline V gene sequence: CDR1 SGDLS, CDR2 YYNGEE. The CDR3 is made up of 13 amino acids. CDR3: CASSVGKATEAFF. In nucleotides, the CDR3 is TGTGCCAGCAGCGTAGGGAAGGCCACTGAAGCTTTCTTT.

V is TRBV27 and J is TRBJ2-1; D might be TRBD1 (5 bases). Trimming cost V 0 bases and J 1 base, with 7 bases left between them. Looked up from germline, CDR1 is MNHEY and CDR2 is SMNVEV (reference sequence). The CDR3 length is 15 residues. The CDR3 DNA reads as TGTGCCAGCAGTTTATCGCCAGGGTCCTACAATGAGCAGTTCTTC. Its protein product is CASSLSPGSYNEQFF.

The chain combines TRBV7-6 with TRBJ1-5; 11 bases map to TRBD1. With 5 bases clipped from V and 3 bases from J, the junction kept 9 bases outside the gene matches. Germline CDR1 SGHVS, CDR2 FNYEAQ. CDR3 size: 17 residues. The CDR3 DNA reads TGTGCCAGCAGCCCCTCAGTCGGACAGGGGGCCAATCAGCCCCAGCATTTT. Residues: CASSPSVGQGANQPQHF.

A remark on this clone: Relative to the germline gene, one junction end is altered; a read error may explain this. This chain links TRBV5-1 with TRBJ1-6; tentatively, D is TRBD1 (6 bases). Germline V gene sequence: CDR1 SGHRS, CDR2 YFSETQ. The CDR3 loop spans 15 amino acids. CDR3 DNA sequence: TGCCCCAGCACGGGGGGGGCCGGTTGGAATTCACCCCTCCACTTT. Encoded protein: CPSTGGAGWNSPLHF.

The chain joins TRBV7-2 to TRBJ1-5; D ambiguous. The CDR3 is 13 residues long. The V end was cut by 3 bases, the J end by 5 bases, with 8 bases between. The germline gives CDR1 SGHTA, CDR2 FQGNSA. The CDR3, as DNA: TGTGCCAGCAGCTTTTGGAGTGATCAGCCCCAGCATTTT. It codes for CASSFWSDQPQHF.

This clone was seen once. The CDR3 nucleotides read TGTGCCATCAGTGGGGGCCAGGCAGGAAGCGCTGAAGCTTTCTTT. This sequence encodes CAISGGQAGSAEAFF. V is TRBV10-3 and J is TRBJ1-1; TRBD1 is a possible D gene (5 bases). The CDR3 consists of 15 residues. V dropped 4 bases and J dropped 6 bases, with 18 bases sitting between them. Germline V lookup: CDR1 ENHRY, CDR2 SYGVKD.

The chain has TRBV9 and TRBJ2-7; tentatively, D is TRBD1 (5 bases). The V gene lost 3 bases and the J gene lost 1 base, with 14 bases spanning the gap. There are 15 residues in the CDR3. Germline V lookup: CDR1 SGDLS, CDR2 YYNGEE. The CDR3 spells CASSASGAGSYEQYF. The CDR3 nucleotides are TGTGCCAGCAGCGCTTCTGGGGCTGGTTCCTACGAGCAGTACTTC.